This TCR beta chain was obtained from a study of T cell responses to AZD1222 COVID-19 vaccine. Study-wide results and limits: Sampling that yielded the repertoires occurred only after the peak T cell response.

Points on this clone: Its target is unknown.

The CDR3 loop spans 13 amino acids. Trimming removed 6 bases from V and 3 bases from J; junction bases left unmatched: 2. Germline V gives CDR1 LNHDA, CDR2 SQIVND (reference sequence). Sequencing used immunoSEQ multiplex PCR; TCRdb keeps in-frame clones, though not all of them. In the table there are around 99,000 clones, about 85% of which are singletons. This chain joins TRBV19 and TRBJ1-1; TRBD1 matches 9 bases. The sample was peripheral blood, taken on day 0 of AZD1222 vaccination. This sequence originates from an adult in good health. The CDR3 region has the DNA TGTGCCAGTAGGCGACAGGGGGACACTGAAGCTTTCTTT. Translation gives CASRRQGDTEAFF.